A selection of T cell receptor beta chains follows, all from one sample in a study of high-grade serous ovarian cancer treatment subgroups. Assay used: immunoSEQ multiplex PCR; TCRdb lists only in-frame clones, some missing. Here the sample spans about 980 clones, around 63% being singletons. The sequencing sample was made of tumor tissue. All receptors come from a human donor with high-grade serous ovarian cancer. CDR3s include the opening cysteine and the closing phenylalanine or tryptophan. A D gene is named only where the DNA matches it firmly. Rows may omit the clone size; those that give it use once, few, many or a size class.

v_call	j_call	clone_size	d_call	cdr3_aa	cdr3_nt
TRBV18	TRBJ2-7	-	-	CASSPSLDSFSYEQYF	TGTGCCAGCTCACCATCCCTAGACAGTTTCTCCTACGAGCAGTACTTC
TRBV11-1	TRBJ2-3	-	-	CASSLGADSTDTQYF	TGTGCCAGCAGCTTAGGAGCGGATAGCACAGATACGCAGTATTTT
TRBV29-1	TRBJ2-7	-	-	CSVLTTESSYEQYF	TGCAGCGTCCTAACGACGGAAAGCTCCTACGAGCAGTACTTC
TRBV28	TRBJ2-5	hyperexpanded	TRBD1	CASSLEQGAGETQYF	TGTGCCAGCAGTTTAGAGCAGGGGGCTGGGGAGACCCAGTACTTC
TRBV30	TRBJ2-1	-	-	CAWSVARGWYNEQFF	TGTGCCTGGAGTGTCGCCCGGGGATGGTACAATGAGCAGTTCTTC
TRBV15	TRBJ2-3	-	TRBD2	CATSREASGRPDTQYF	TGTGCCACCAGCAGAGAGGCTAGCGGGAGACCTGATACGCAGTATTTT
TRBV10-3	TRBJ1-5	few	TRBD1	CAISSPGQGKGNQPQHF	TGTGCCATCAGTTCGCCGGGACAGGGAAAAGGCAATCAGCCCCAGCATTTT
TRBV28	TRBJ2-2	-	TRBD2	CASTLGISSGRNTGELFF	TGTGCCAGCACCCTAGGAATCTCTAGCGGGAGGAACACCGGGGAGCTGTTTTTT
TRBV7-6	TRBJ2-1	-	TRBD2	CASSGAEGLAGGRSYNEQFF	TGTGCCAGCAGCGGGGCGGAGGGACTAGCGGGAGGGCGTTCCTACAATGAGCAGTTCTTC
TRBV5-1	TRBJ1-1	-	-	CASSLGRRNTEAFF	TGCGCCAGCAGCTTGGGACGGAGGAACACTGAAGCTTTCTTT
TRBV11-2	TRBJ2-2	-	-	CASSLDMNTGELFF	TGTGCCAGCAGCTTAGACATGAACACCGGGGAGCTGTTTTTT
TRBV19	TRBJ2-1	-	-	CASSQRLGANNEQFF	TGTGCCAGTAGTCAGAGGCTAGGGGCGAACAATGAGCAGTTCTTC
TRBV7-9	TRBJ2-7	-	-	CASSFDSYEQYF	TGTGCCAGCAGCTTTGACTCCTACGAGCAGTACTTC
TRBV28	TRBJ2-1	-	TRBD2	CASSSGSGRLNEQFF	TGTGCCAGCAGTTCGGGTAGCGGGAGGCTCAATGAGCAGTTCTTC
TRBV19	TRBJ2-3	few	-	CASSMLRTSGGLDSQYF	TGTGCCAGTAGTATGCTCAGGACTAGTGGGGGCCTGGATTCGCAGTATTTT
TRBV7-9	TRBJ2-2	once	-	CASSFPIPMYTGELFF	TGTGCCAGCAGCTTTCCGATCCCGATGTACACCGGGGAGCTGTTTTTT
TRBV29-1	TRBJ1-1	large	TRBD1	CSVDRGQNTEAFF	TGCAGCGTGGACAGGGGACAGAACACTGAAGCTTTCTTT
TRBV7-9	TRBJ1-2	-	-	CASFSGVQRDGYTF	TGTGCCAGCTTCTCGGGGGTTCAGAGGGATGGCTACACCTTC
TRBV11-3	TRBJ2-1	-	-	CASSLVMLFATPPSYEQFF	TGTGCCAGCAGCTTAGTCATGTTATTCGCGACCCCCCCGAGTTATGAGCAGTTCTTC
TRBV7-8	TRBJ2-7	-	-	CASSPTGALGHEQYF	TGTGCCAGCAGCCCCACGGGAGCATTGGGCCACGAGCAGTACTTC
TRBV18	TRBJ2-5	-	TRBD2	CASSPFPGRIAGPGGETQYF	TGTGCCAGCTCACCTTTCCCCGGGAGAATAGCGGGACCAGGTGGGGAGACCCAGTACTTC
TRBV6-1	TRBJ1-2	-	-	CASSAKSYGYTF	TGTGCCAGCAGTGCAAAGTCCTATGGCTACACCTTC
TRBV28	TRBJ2-2	-	-	CASYHLNTGELFF	TGTGCCAGCTACCACCTTAACACCGGGGAGCTGTTTTTT
TRBV28	TRBJ2-7	-	TRBD2	CASRGDRRLALNDGYEQYF	TGTGCCAGCAGAGGAGACCGGCGACTAGCTTTAAACGACGGCTACGAGCAGTACTTC
TRBV7-2	TRBJ1-3	-	TRBD1	CASSREPQGARGNTIYF	TGTGCCAGCAGCCGAGAGCCACAGGGGGCGCGTGGAAACACCATATATTTT
TRBV4-3	TRBJ2-6	-	TRBD1	CASSQVGPGTGSGANVLTF	TGCGCCAGCAGCCAAGTAGGTCCGGGGACAGGGTCTGGGGCCAACGTCCTGACTTTC
TRBV5-1	TRBJ1-6	-	-	CASSLDGRTESPLHF	TGCGCCAGCAGCTTGGATGGACGGACTGAATCACCCCTCCACTTT
TRBV28	TRBJ1-5	once	TRBD1	CASNSGQGANQPQHF	TGTGCCAGCAACTCTGGACAGGGGGCGAATCAGCCCCAGCATTTT
TRBV9	TRBJ2-3	few	TRBD2	CASSAGLAITDTQYF	TGTGCCAGCAGCGCGGGACTAGCGATCACAGATACGCAGTATTTT
TRBV18	TRBJ2-5	-	-	CASSPPRNSETQYF	TGTGCCAGCTCACCACCGCGCAATTCAGAGACCCAGTACTTC
TRBV5-1	TRBJ2-7	-	TRBD2	CASSGLDPSSYEQYF	TGCGCCAGCAGCGGACTAGACCCGTCGTCCTACGAGCAGTACTTC
TRBV11-3	TRBJ2-3	-	TRBD2	CASSHSTSGGTDTQYF	TGTGCCAGCAGCCATTCGACTAGCGGAGGCACAGATACGCAGTATTTT
TRBV30	TRBJ1-2	-	-	CAWSVPDYGYTF	TGTGCCTGGAGTGTACCGGACTATGGCTACACCTTC
TRBV11-2	TRBJ2-1	-	-	CASSVGSSYNEQFF	TGTGCCAGCAGCGTGGGGAGCTCCTACAATGAGCAGTTCTTC
TRBV7-9	TRBJ2-7	-	TRBD1	CASGKGQASFYEQYF	TGTGCCAGCGGAAAGGGACAGGCTAGTTTCTACGAGCAGTACTTC
TRBV10-2	TRBJ1-5	few	TRBD1	CASSLGQGNQPQHF	TGCGCCAGCAGTTTGGGACAGGGTAATCAGCCCCAGCATTTT
TRBV11-3	TRBJ2-6	-	-	CASSPNSGANVLTF	TGTGCCAGCAGCCCTAATTCTGGGGCCAACGTCCTGACTTTC
TRBV27	TRBJ2-1	-	-	CASSLSRGGSSYNEQFF	TGTGCCAGCAGCTTATCGAGGGGAGGTAGCTCCTACAATGAGCAGTTCTTC
TRBV6-5	TRBJ2-7	-	-	CATDAAASSYEQYF	TGTGCCACCGATGCCGCAGCCAGCTCCTACGAGCAGTACTTC
TRBV11-3	TRBJ2-5	-	-	CASSSSRQDPGGKYQETQYF	TGTGCCAGCAGTTCGTCCCGGCAAGATCCAGGGGGGAAGTACCAAGAGACCCAGTACTTC
TRBV7-2	TRBJ2-7	-	TRBD2	CASSFGTSGSGYEQYF	TGTGCCAGCAGCTTCGGCACTAGCGGGAGTGGGTACGAGCAGTACTTC
TRBV10-3	TRBJ2-5	-	TRBD2	CAISESTSGTQYF	TGTGCCATCAGTGAGTCGACTAGCGGGACCCAGTACTTC
TRBV6-1	TRBJ2-2	-	TRBD1	CASRISGQGTGELFF	TGTGCCAGCAGGATATCGGGACAGGGGACCGGGGAGCTGTTTTTT
TRBV5-6	TRBJ2-7	-	TRBD1	CASSSRQGRHEQYF	TGTGCCAGCAGTTCTCGACAGGGTCGACACGAGCAGTACTTC
TRBV11-2	TRBJ1-5	-	-	CASSSGELPQHF	TGTGCCAGCAGCTCGGGGGAGTTACCCCAGCATTTT
TRBV10-3	TRBJ1-5	few	-	CAISESSKPQHF	TGTGCCATCAGTGAGTCATCTAAACCCCAGCATTTT
TRBV27	TRBJ1-6	few	-	CASKNIENSPLHF	TGTGCCAGCAAAAACATAGAGAATTCACCCCTCCACTTT
TRBV6-6	TRBJ2-2	once	-	CASSYSLRDTGELFF	TGTGCCAGCAGTTACTCGCTGCGGGACACCGGGGAGCTGTTTTTT
TRBV5-4	TRBJ2-2	few	-	CASSPNILGELFF	TGTGCCAGCAGCCCGAATATACTAGGGGAGCTGTTTTTT
TRBV11-2	TRBJ2-7	few	-	CASSLGSTSYEQYF	TGTGCCAGCAGCTTAGGTTCCACCTCCTACGAGCAGTACTTC
TRBV6-1	TRBJ1-2	-	-	CASSLTETNYGYTF	TGTGCCAGCAGCTTGACAGAGACCAACTATGGCTACACCTTC